These T cell receptor beta chains were read from a single sample in a study of T cell changes during pregnancy in multiple sclerosis. Clones were sequenced by immunoSEQ multiplex PCR, and TCRdb holds only the in-frame ones, with some missing. The sample has roughly 38,000 clones, around 91% seen once; the top ten hold 9% to 10%. Specimen: CD8+ T cells from peripheral blood mononuclear cells, collected in the first trimester of pregnancy. Receptors were obtained from a female donor with multiple sclerosis, enrolled in a pregnancy study. The CDR3 runs from the conserved cysteine through the conserved F or W. A D gene is named only where the DNA matches it firmly. Clone sizes are given selectively: once, few, many, or a class where the clone is expanded.

j_call | v_call | clone_size | d_call | cdr3_aa | cdr3_nt
TRBJ2-1 | TRBV4-3 | - | - | CASSFSGYYNEQFF | TGCGCCAGCAGCTTCAGCGGGTACTACAATGAGCAGTTCTTC
TRBJ1-3 | TRBV30 | once | - | CAWSDGFSGNTIYF | TGTGCCTGGAGTGACGGGTTCTCTGGAAACACCATATATTTT
TRBJ2-7 | TRBV21-1 | once | - | CASRTGAAGEQYF | TGTGCCAGCAGGACAGGGGCCGCGGGGGAGCAGTACTTC
TRBJ2-5 | TRBV27 | - | TRBD2 | CASSPGTSGAETQYF | TGTGCCAGCAGTCCCGGGACTAGCGGTGCGGAGACCCAGTACTTC
TRBJ1-2 | TRBV30 | - | - | CAWSGTLFYGYTF | TGTGCCTGGAGTGGGACATTATTTTATGGCTACACCTTC
TRBJ2-7 | TRBV7-2 | - | - | CASSFPRVDSSYEQYF | TGTGCCAGCAGCTTCCCCAGGGTCGACAGCTCCTACGAGCAGTACTTC
TRBJ2-7 | TRBV5-5 | - | TRBD1 | CASSWTGPGEQYF | TGTGCCAGCAGCTGGACAGGCCCGGGGGAGCAGTACTTC
TRBJ2-1 | TRBV29-1 | - | - | CSVELTTGPYNEQFF | TGCAGCGTTGAATTAACCACAGGGCCATACAATGAGCAGTTCTTC
TRBJ1-2 | TRBV11-2 | - | - | CASSSGGYGYTF | TGTGCCAGCAGCTCCGGCGGGTATGGCTACACCTTC
TRBJ2-2 | TRBV2 | - | - | CARASNTGELFF | TGTGCCAGGGCTAGCAACACCGGGGAGCTGTTTTTT
TRBJ1-5 | TRBV7-8 | once | TRBD1 | CASRPDRASNQPQHF | TGTGCCAGCAGACCTGACAGGGCGAGCAATCAGCCCCAGCATTTT
TRBJ2-1 | TRBV9 | - | TRBD2 | CASSVEERGGRNEQFF | TGTGCCAGCAGCGTAGAGGAGCGGGGGGGACGAAATGAGCAGTTCTTC
TRBJ1-1 | TRBV7-2 | - | - | CASSLAPGGNEAFF | TGTGCCAGCAGCTTAGCGCCAGGAGGGAATGAAGCTTTCTTT
TRBJ1-1 | TRBV7-9 | - | - | CASSSGFYRENTEAFF | TGTGCCAGCAGCTCTGGATTTTACAGGGAGAACACTGAAGCTTTCTTT
TRBJ1-1 | TRBV11-1 | - | - | CASTRTNTEAFF | TGTGCCAGCACTAGAACTAACACTGAAGCTTTCTTT
TRBJ2-5 | TRBV2 | - | TRBD2 | CASQGLAGGPGETQYF | TGTGCCTCCCAGGGACTAGCGGGAGGGCCTGGGGAGACCCAGTACTTC
TRBJ2-2 | TRBV13 | - | - | CASSQTGELFF | TGTGCCAGCAGTCAAACCGGGGAGCTGTTTTTT
TRBJ1-2 | TRBV7-9 | - | TRBD1 | CASSSRDREEENGYTF | TGTGCCAGCAGCTCCCGGGACAGGGAGGAAGAAAATGGCTACACCTTC
TRBJ2-1 | TRBV6-5 | - | - | CASSYSSSGGILFF | TGTGCCAGCAGTTACTCGTCCTCTGGGGGGATTCTGTTCTTC
TRBJ1-2 | TRBV19 | once | - | CASSIGSPGVGYGYTF | TGTGCCAGTAGTATTGGCTCCCCAGGGGTGGGCTATGGCTACACCTTC
TRBJ1-2 | TRBV29-1 | - | TRBD1 | CSVYTDRGLYGYTF | TGCAGCGTTTATACAGACAGGGGGCTCTATGGCTACACCTTC
TRBJ2-7 | TRBV2 | - | - | CASSTTGDYEQYF | TGTGCCAGCAGTACCACCGGGGACTACGAGCAGTACTTC
TRBJ2-1 | TRBV30 | - | TRBD2 | CAWGLVGNEQFF | TGTGCCTGGGGACTAGTCGGCAATGAGCAGTTCTTC
TRBJ2-1 | TRBV9 | - | TRBD1 | CASSAAGGSWDEQFF | TGTGCCAGCAGCGCCGCAGGGGGCTCATGGGATGAGCAGTTCTTC
TRBJ1-5 | TRBV5-6 | - | - | CASSLMGRSGNQPQHF | TGTGCCAGCAGCTTGATGGGCAGGTCGGGCAATCAGCCCCAGCATTTT
TRBJ2-7 | TRBV4-2 | - | TRBD2 | CASSQEGLAGYEQYF | TGTGCCAGCAGCCAAGAGGGACTAGCGGGGTACGAGCAGTACTTC
TRBJ1-5 | TRBV27 | - | - | CASSLSGGSQPQHF | TGTGCCAGCAGTTTATCAGGGGGAAGTCAGCCCCAGCATTTT
TRBJ2-7 | TRBV9 | - | - | CASTLGRGVSEQYF | TGTGCCAGCACCCTGGGCAGGGGGGTCTCCGAGCAGTACTTC
TRBJ2-3 | TRBV5-1 | - | - | CASSAYGGTDTQYF | TGCGCCAGCAGCGCCTACGGGGGCACAGATACGCAGTATTTT
TRBJ1-5 | TRBV27 | medium-sized | - | CASSLRGYRVGGQPQHF | TGTGCCAGCAGTTTACGGGGATATAGGGTGGGAGGGCAGCCCCAGCATTTT
TRBJ1-2 | TRBV6-5 | - | - | CATRLGTPLYGYTF | TGTGCCACCCGCCTGGGGACTCCCCTCTATGGCTACACCTTC
TRBJ1-1 | TRBV6-5 | - | - | CASSTPGGVTEAFF | TGTGCCAGCAGTACCCCCGGAGGCGTCACTGAAGCTTTCTTT
TRBJ2-7 | TRBV27 | - | TRBD1 | CASSSGQGSSYEQYF | TGTGCCAGCAGTTCAGGACAGGGGAGCTCCTACGAGCAGTACTTC
TRBJ2-3 | TRBV4-1 | - | - | CASKVKVQGYLYTDDTQYF | TGCGCCAGCAAAGTCAAGGTGCAGGGGTATTTGTATACGGATGATACGCAGTATTTT
TRBJ1-5 | TRBV2 | - | - | CASSFLRQPQHF | TGTGCCAGCAGCTTTCTACGTCAGCCCCAGCATTTT
TRBJ2-1 | TRBV6-6 | - | TRBD2 | CASRAGLAGDNEQFF | TGTGCCAGCAGGGCGGGACTAGCGGGAGACAATGAGCAGTTCTTC
TRBJ2-7 | TRBV27 | - | - | CASSLALGPYEQYF | TGTGCCAGCAGTTTGGCGTTGGGCCCTTACGAGCAGTACTTC
TRBJ2-7 | TRBV28 | - | TRBD2 | CASAVERGHYEQYF | TGTGCCAGCGCGGTAGAGCGGGGGCACTACGAGCAGTACTTC
TRBJ1-1 | TRBV29-1 | few | - | CSEKQGSTEAFF | TGCAGCGAAAAACAGGGAAGCACTGAAGCTTTCTTT
TRBJ2-1 | TRBV7-2 | - | - | CASSFAGATYNEQFF | TGTGCCAGCAGCTTCGCAGGGGCCACCTACAATGAGCAGTTCTTC
TRBJ2-7 | TRBV29-1 | - | TRBD2 | CSVQGGWNEQYF | TGCAGCGTCCAGGGAGGGTGGAACGAGCAGTACTTC
TRBJ2-2 | TRBV5-4 | - | - | CASSLAGFNTGELFF | TGTGCCAGCAGCTTGGCGGGATTTAACACCGGGGAGCTGTTTTTT
TRBJ2-5 | TRBV10-2 | - | TRBD2 | CASSDASLSLSGGEWEETQYF | TGCGCCAGCAGTGATGCCTCTCTCTCGCTGTCGGGAGGGGAGTGGGAAGAGACCCAGTACTTC
TRBJ2-1 | TRBV27 | - | - | CASANSGTYNEQFF | TGTGCCAGCGCTAACAGCGGCACCTACAATGAGCAGTTCTTC
TRBJ2-5 | TRBV4-1 | - | TRBD2 | CASSQVLADQETQYF | TGCGCCAGCAGCCAAGTCCTAGCGGACCAAGAGACCCAGTACTTC
TRBJ2-1 | TRBV11-2 | - | TRBD1 | CASRLTGGVIYEQFF | TGTGCCAGCAGATTGACAGGGGGTGTGATCTATGAGCAGTTCTTC
TRBJ1-1 | TRBV10-3 | - | - | CAIKGRGITEAFF | TGTGCCATCAAAGGTAGGGGAATAACTGAAGCTTTCTTT
TRBJ2-5 | TRBV4-1 | - | TRBD1 | CASSPFSQGATETQYF | TGCGCCAGCAGCCCCTTTTCGCAGGGGGCTACAGAGACCCAGTACTTC
TRBJ2-3 | TRBV5-4 | - | - | CASSLDGTDTQYF | TGTGCCAGCAGCCTGGACGGGACAGATACGCAGTATTTT
TRBJ2-7 | TRBV4-1 | - | - | CASSLSPEGPYEQYF | TGCGCCAGCAGTCTAAGCCCGGAGGGGCCCTACGAGCAGTACTTC
TRBJ1-1 | TRBV19 | - | TRBD1 | CASSIWTGISEAFF | TGTGCCAGTAGTATATGGACAGGGATCTCTGAAGCTTTCTTT
TRBJ1-2 | TRBV6-1 | - | - | CASSEGHRPDYGYTF | TGTGCCAGCAGTGAAGGACACAGGCCCGACTATGGCTACACCTTC